This passage covers 10 T cell receptor beta chains from one sample sequenced in a study of blood T cell repertoires in COVID-19. Method: immunoSEQ multiplex PCR; TCRdb's copy keeps in-frame clones and lacks some. This table has roughly 50,000 clones, less than 90% appearing once. Sample: peripheral blood. The receptors come from an older woman with acute or convalescent COVID-19.

V is TRBV18 and J is TRBJ2-2, with 8 bases lining up with TRBD1. Germline V gene lookup returns CDR1 KGHSH and CDR2 LQKENI. The length of the CDR3 is 16 residues. The J segment lost 1 base and the V segment lost 5 bases, leaving 6 bases of the junction unmatched. Here the CDR3 reads CASSTRGTGNTGELFF. For the CDR3, the DNA is TGTGCCAGCTCAACACGCGGGACAGGGAACACCGGGGAGCTGTTTTTT.

The V and J genes are TRBV7-2 and TRBJ2-2; weak D call: TRBD1 (5 bases). V gave up 0 bases and J gave up 2 bases, with 7 bases separating them. The CDR3 has 15 amino acids. Germline V CDR1 and CDR2: SGHTA, FQGNSA. The CDR3 here is CASSLATGNTGELFF. As DNA, the CDR3 is TGTGCCAGCAGCTTAGCCACAGGAAACACCGGGGAGCTGTTTTTT.

The V gene is TRBV5-6, the J gene TRBJ2-3, with a possible D match to TRBD2 (5 bases). The length of the CDR3 is 13 residues. Trimming shortened V by 7 bases and J by 3 bases, and 12 bases separated the two germline ends. CDR1 and CDR2 (germline): SGHDT, YYEEEE. In nucleotides, the CDR3 is TGTGCCAGCGGTCGGACGGGGACAGATACGCAGTATTTT. The encoded protein is CASGRTGTDTQYF.

The V gene is TRBV29-1, the J gene TRBJ1-1; a possible D gene is TRBD1 (5 bases). The V and J ends lost 4 bases and 1 base respectively, with 10 bases between them. This CDR3 contains 13 residues. From germline, CDR1 is SQVTM and CDR2 ANQGSEA. This CDR3 reads CSVVFDRNTEAFF. CDR3 nucleotide sequence: TGCAGCGTTGTTTTTGACAGGAACACTGAAGCTTTCTTT.

This chain uses TRBV5-1 with TRBJ1-2; TRBD1 matches at 9 bases. The CDR3 runs to 13 residues. The V gene's germline CDR1 is SGHRS and CDR2 YFSETQ. V lost 4 bases to trimming and J lost 7 bases; unmatched junction nucleotides: 5. CDR3 sequence: CASSPGQGPGYTF. Here the CDR3 DNA reads TGCGCCAGCAGCCCTGGACAGGGGCCTGGCTACACCTTC.

The genes are TRBV7-9 and TRBJ1-1; possibly TRBD1 for D (6 bases). The CDR3 is 12 amino acids. Germline V gene lookup returns CDR1 SEHNR and CDR2 FQNEAQ (reference sequence). V was trimmed by 4 bases and J by 7 bases, leaving 10 bases between them. In DNA form, the CDR3 reads TGTGCCAGCAGCTCCACAGGGTTTGAAGCTTTCTTT. Translation gives CASSSTGFEAFF.

There are a few counts of this clone. The rearrangement links TRBV6-6 to TRBJ2-1, with 11 bases that match TRBD2. After removal of 5 bases from V and 3 bases from J, the junction contained 12 bases not matched to a gene. Germline V CDR1 and CDR2: MNHNY, SVGAGI (reference sequence). The CDR3 is made up of 18 amino acids. In DNA, the CDR3 is TGTGCCAGCAGTCCCCAATATGCGACTAGCGGGGTCTACAATGAGCAGTTCTTC. Translation gives CASSPQYATSGVYNEQFF.

This sequence joins TRBV20-1 and TRBJ1-3, with D hard to call. Trimming shortened V by 3 bases and J by 3 bases, and 3 bases separated the two germline ends. The CDR3 sequence is 11 residues long. CDR1 is DFQATT and CDR2 is SNEGSKA in the germline V gene (reference sequence). The CDR3, as DNA: TGCAGTGCTAGCGGTGGAAACACCATATATTTT. It yields the protein CSASGGNTIYF.

The chain couples TRBV14 to TRBJ1-5; 10 bases are shared with TRBD1. Germline loops: CDR1 SGHDN, CDR2 FVKESK. The V and J ends lost 4 bases and 7 bases, in that order; junction bases with no gene match: 4. The CDR3 has 14 amino acids. The CDR3 sequence is CASSRQGAGQPQHF. In DNA form, the CDR3 reads TGTGCCAGCAGCCGACAGGGGGCAGGGCAGCCCCAGCATTTT.

The chain is built from TRBV7-8 and TRBJ2-3; 15 bases line up with TRBD2. Trimming took 2 bases from V and 6 from J; bases not matched to a gene: 3. The CDR3 runs 16 residues. Germline CDR1 reads SGHVS; CDR2 reads FQNEAQ. CDR3 protein: CASSLTGTSGGDTQYF. The DNA of the CDR3 is TGTGCCAGCAGCTTAACCGGGACTAGCGGGGGGGATACGCAGTATTTT. Based on the CDR3 plus reference TRBV7-8 and TRBJ2-3, the full variable domain is GAGVSQSPRYKVAKRGQDVALRCDPISGHVSLFWYQQALGQGPEFLTYFQNEAQLDKSGLPSDRFFAERPEGSVSTLKIQRTQQEDSAVYLCASSLTGTSGGDTQYFGPGTRLTVL.